Presented here are 14 T cell receptor beta chains from one specimen sequenced in a study of cytomegalovirus exposure and HLA in healthy donors (dated by TCRdb to 2017 to 2019). Library preparation was by the immunoSEQ multiplex PCR assay. The multiplex PCR relied on a mix of 60 forward primers for TCR Vbeta segments and 13 reverse primers for TCR Jbeta segments. In TCRdb, the immuneACCESS table is reduced to in-frame sequences with V and J assigned. These tables do not hold every clone; where another copy was compared, an unresolved V gene accounts for under half, and the others remain unexplained. The sample table records roughly 200,000 clones. The ten most abundant clones make up roughly 6.7% of the sample. Sequencing used PBMCs. Every receptor here comes from a young man in good health and CMV-seronegative.

The chain has TRBV4-1 and TRBJ2-3, with 7 positions matching TRBD2. V was pared by 0 bases and J by 0 bases, with 3 bases of the junction left unmatched. This CDR3 has 16 residues. Germline V lookup: CDR1 MGHRA, CDR2 YSYEKL. This CDR3 reads CASSQEAGLSTDTQYF. The DNA of the CDR3 is TGCGCCAGCAGCCAAGAAGCGGGACTCAGCACAGATACGCAGTATTTT.

The gene calls are TRBV7-2 and TRBJ2-3; 10 bases line up with TRBD1. V dropped 5 bases and J dropped 5; count of bases not matched to a gene: 7. There are 15 residues in the CDR3. From germline, CDR1 is SGHTA and CDR2 FQGNSA. The DNA for the CDR3 is TGTGCCAGCAGCCTGACAGGGGGCGCGGGAGATACGCAGTATTTT. Residues: CASSLTGGAGDTQYF.

The gene calls are TRBV13 and TRBJ2-1, with TRBD1 matching 12 bases. Trimming took 5 bases from V and 8 from J; bases not matched to a gene: 7. The CDR3 is 15 residues long. CDR1 and CDR2 from the germline V gene are PRHDT and FYEKMQ (reference sequence). CDR3 coding DNA: TGTGCCAGCAGCATCCGGGACAGGGGGCAATATGAGCAGTTCTTC. Translated: CASSIRDRGQYEQFF.

This sequence joins TRBV9 and TRBJ2-3, with D hard to call. V was clipped by 0 bases and J by 2 bases, with 10 bases between them. The CDR3 length is 15 residues. CDR1 is SGDLS and CDR2 is YYNGEE in the germline V gene. The CDR3 nucleotides are TGTGCCAGCAGCGTAGGGGCAGGAAACACAGATACGCAGTATTTT. Translating gives CASSVGAGNTDTQYF.

V usage is TRBV19 and J usage is TRBJ1-2, with TRBD1 identical over 7 bases. The ends lost 0 bases at V and 5 bases at J; junction bases unmatched: 3. The CDR3 has 14 residues. The germline V gene has CDR1 LNHDA and CDR2 SQIVND (reference sequence). The CDR3 sequence: CASSIEGQSYGYTF. The DNA of the CDR3 is TGTGCCAGTAGTATAGAGGGACAGTCTTATGGCTACACCTTC.

CDR3 nucleotide sequence: TGTGCCAGCAGCCCCCGGGGGGGTGAAACAAATACGCAGTATTTT. Translating it yields CASSPRGGETNTQYF. The chain links TRBV7-9 to TRBJ2-3; TRBD2 matches 8 bases. The germline CDR1 and CDR2 sequences are SEHNR and FQNEAQ (reference sequence). The V gene end was trimmed by 5 bases and the J gene end by 7 bases; junction bases not matched to a gene: 11. This CDR3 is 15 amino acids long.

The V gene is TRBV10-3, the J gene TRBJ2-3, with D possibly being TRBD1 (6 bases). The CDR3 has 17 residues. CDR1 ENHRY and CDR2 SYGVKD come from the germline V gene. V lost 0 bases and J lost 4, with 17 bases in between. The CDR3 loop reads CAISESTGRGSSDTQYF. The CDR3, as DNA: TGTGCCATCAGTGAGTCGACAGGCAGGGGATCCTCAGATACGCAGTATTTT.

The rearrangement uses TRBV13 and TRBJ2-3, with 11 bases lining up with TRBD1. The CDR3 covers 20 residues. Germline V gene data show CDR1 as PRHDT and CDR2 as FYEKMQ (reference sequence). The V gene end was trimmed by 0 bases and the J gene end by 1 base; junction bases not matched to a gene: 12. The CDR3 is CASSLGLWRTGGSGTDTQYF. The CDR3 DNA sequence: TGTGCCAGCAGCTTAGGACTCTGGAGGACAGGGGGCAGCGGCACAGATACGCAGTATTTT.

The chain has TRBV19 and TRBJ1-5; TRBD1 aligns across 7 bases. The CDR3 has 13 residues. Trimming at V came to 6 bases and at J to 7 bases, leaving 6 bases not matched to a gene. CDR1 is LNHDA and CDR2 is SQIVND in the germline V gene (reference sequence). CDR3 nucleotide sequence: TGTGCCAGTAGCGACAGGGTTGGGCAGCCCCAGCATTTT. It specifies CASSDRVGQPQHF.

This rearrangement joins TRBV10-3 to TRBJ1-3, with 8 bases matching TRBD1. The germline V gene has CDR1 ENHRY and CDR2 SYGVKD. This CDR3 contains 13 residues. V lost 6 bases to trimming and J lost 9 bases; unmatched junction nucleotides: 7. The CDR3 DNA reads TGTGCCATCAGCCCGGGACAGGTCGGCACCATATATTTT. Residues: CAISPGQVGTIYF.

J is TRBJ2-1 and V is TRBV18, with 8 positions matching TRBD2. The CDR3 loop spans 17 amino acids. After removal of 2 bases from V and 5 bases from J, the junction contained 11 bases not matched to a gene. Germline V CDR1 and CDR2: KGHSH, LQKENI. Written as DNA, the CDR3 is TGTGCCAGCTCACCAGCAGGGGCCGGGAGGGGCGACAATGAGCAGTTCTTC. Encoded protein: CASSPAGAGRGDNEQFF.

The chain is built from TRBV6-6 and TRBJ2-1; TRBD2 matches 9 bases. The CDR3 runs 15 residues. V was clipped by 7 bases and J by 7 bases; unmatched bases: 11. CDR1 is MNHNY and CDR2 is SVGAGI in the germline V gene (reference sequence). DNA for the CDR3: TGTGCCAGCATCCGGGGCGGGGGGGCCTTAAATGAGCAGTTCTTC. This encodes CASIRGGGALNEQFF.

V gene TRBV2 combines with J gene TRBJ1-4; 9 nucleotides line up with TRBD1. Unmatched junction bases numbered 7, after V lost 0 bases and J lost 8 bases. The germline V gene has CDR1 SNHLY and CDR2 FYNNEI. The CDR3 totals 16 residues. The CDR3 loop is CASSEARGTGQEKLFF. The DNA for the CDR3 is TGTGCCAGCAGTGAAGCGCGGGGGACAGGGCAAGAAAAACTGTTTTTT.

This chain connects TRBV4-2 to TRBJ2-1; possible D gene TRBD2, 6 bases. From germline, CDR1 is LGHNA and CDR2 YNFKEQ. The CDR3 has 15 residues. V dropped 3 bases and J dropped 5 bases, with 14 bases sitting between them. In DNA form, the CDR3 reads TGTGCCAGCAGCCACCCTGGCGGCGGGGACAATGAGCAGTTCTTC. This translates into CASSHPGGGDNEQFF.